The following is a T cell receptor beta chain sequence with its context. The data are from a study of control samples from healthy donors and cancer patients. Trimming took off 4 bases at V and 4 bases at J, with 13 bases between the two ends. This CDR3 region has 14 residues. Germline V gene sequence: CDR1 SNHLY, CDR2 FYNNEI. Method: immunoSEQ multiplex PCR; TCRdb's copy keeps in-frame clones and lacks some. This table holds more than 95,000 clones, about 94% found once. The source of this sequence is a man aged 30-40 years in good health. V gene TRBV2 combines with J gene TRBJ1-2, with unresolved D. The sample comprised blood. The CDR3 loop is CASSGTLTSYGYTF. The CDR3 DNA reads as TGTGCCAGCAGTGGGACCTTGACGAGCTATGGCTACACCTTC.